This entry lists 21 T cell receptor beta chains sequenced from one sample in a study of cytomegalovirus exposure and HLA in healthy donors. PCR employed 60 Vbeta and 13 Jbeta primers. The assay was immunoSEQ multiplex PCR, and TCRdb's table has in-frame clones only and misses some. The table shows some 190,000 clones, with around 80% occurring only once. The sample was PBMCs. The receptors stem from a woman in her thirties in good health and CMV-seronegative.

This clone was seen just once. The rearrangement joins TRBV6-5 to TRBJ2-2; 8 bases line up with TRBD2. The CDR3 runs 14 residues. J was trimmed by 1 base and V by 6 bases; bases with no gene match: 1. From germline, CDR1 is MNHEY and CDR2 SVGAGI. CDR3 residues: CASRRGVNTGELFF. CDR3 coding DNA: TGTGCCAGCAGGCGGGGGGTGAACACCGGGGAGCTGTTTTTT.

The chain combines TRBV4-1 with TRBJ2-1; 8 nucleotides align to TRBD1. Trimming took 5 bases from V and 4 from J; bases not matched to a gene: 4. CDR1 is MGHRA and CDR2 is YSYEKL in the germline V gene. The CDR3 is made up of 14 amino acids. The CDR3 DNA sequence: TGCGCCAGCAGCTCCCGGACAGGGTACAATGAGCAGTTCTTC. It translates to CASSSRTGYNEQFF.

V is TRBV5-1 and J is TRBJ1-1; no definite D call. CDR3 size: 15 residues. CDR1 is SGHRS and CDR2 is YFSETQ in the germline V gene. V was clipped by 0 bases and J by 1 base, with 10 bases between them. CDR3 protein: CASSLVVGGNTEAFF. In nucleotides, the CDR3 is TGCGCCAGCAGCTTGGTGGTAGGAGGGAACACTGAAGCTTTCTTT.

This clone was counted a few times. The J gene is TRBJ1-5, the V gene TRBV2, with 9 bases that match TRBD1. Germline V CDR1 and CDR2: SNHLY, FYNNEI. J lost 4 bases, V lost 5 bases, and 6 bases had no gene match. The CDR3 consists of 15 residues. The CDR3: CASSLNRGLNQPQHF. CDR3 DNA: TGTGCCAGCAGTTTAAACAGGGGGCTGAATCAGCCCCAGCATTTT.

The genes are TRBV27 and TRBJ1-4, with 7 positions matching TRBD1. The CDR3 length is 20 residues. Germline V gene lookup returns CDR1 MNHEY and CDR2 SMNVEV (reference sequence). Trimming took 6 bases from V and 6 from J; bases not matched to a gene: 25. In DNA form, the CDR3 reads TGTGCCAGCAGCAAGGGGGTGACAGGGTTCGGTGGCTTCAGGGATGAAAAACTGTTTTTT. Translation: CASSKGVTGFGGFRDEKLFF.

The chain joins TRBV6-1 to TRBJ1-5; 9 bases line up with TRBD1. J gave up 7 bases and V 0 bases, and 4 bases lay outside the gene matches. The CDR3 has 15 residues. Germline CDR1 reads MNHNS; CDR2 reads SASEGT. CDR3 protein: CASSEAPGQGQPQHF. The CDR3 bases are TGTGCCAGCAGTGAAGCCCCGGGACAGGGACAGCCCCAGCATTTT.

The chain joins TRBV5-1 to TRBJ2-2, with a possible D match to TRBD2 (5 bases). Germline-derived CDR1 and CDR2 are SGHRS and YFSETQ. The CDR3 runs 16 residues. The V and J ends lost 0 bases and 4 bases respectively, with 13 bases between them. The CDR3 DNA sequence: TGCGCCAGCAGCTTGGGACCGGGGTTGGGCACCGGGGAGCTGTTTTTT. Amino acid sequence: CASSLGPGLGTGELFF.

This clone was found a few times. The chain employs TRBV6-5 and TRBJ2-3; TRBD2 aligns across 7 bases. The V segment lost 7 bases and the J segment 0 bases; nucleotides outside the gene matches: 4. Per germline, CDR1 MNHEY and CDR2 SVGAGI. The CDR3 spans 14 residues. CDR3 sequence reads: CASTVRGSTDTQYF. For the CDR3, the DNA is TGTGCCAGCACGGTGCGGGGGAGCACAGATACGCAGTATTTT.

The chain joins TRBV6-6 to TRBJ2-3, with a possible D match to TRBD2 (5 bases). CDR1 MNHNY and CDR2 SVGAGI come from the germline V gene (reference sequence). The CDR3 totals 14 residues. V was trimmed by 10 bases and J by 2 bases, leaving 16 bases between them. The CDR3 bases are TGTGCCATCTCGAGATCGGGGAACACAGATACGCAGTATTTT. Protein: CAISRSGNTDTQYF.

CDR3 residues: CASTRRGEYEQYF. The CDR3 region has the DNA TGTGCCAGCACCCGAAGGGGTGAATACGAGCAGTACTTC. V and J are TRBV6-5 and TRBJ2-7; D perhaps matches TRBD1 (5 bases). Between the trimmed V and J ends, which lost 7 bases and 4 bases, there was a span of 14 bases. Germline CDR1 reads MNHEY; CDR2 reads SVGAGI. The CDR3 consists of 13 residues.

The V gene is TRBV19, the J gene TRBJ2-3; D unresolved. The CDR3 totals 11 residues. Germline lookup yields CDR1 LNHDA and CDR2 SQIVND (reference sequence). Trimming left V 5 bases short and J 6 bases short, with 6 bases between. The CDR3 sequence is CASSYGDTQYF. The CDR3 DNA reads TGTGCCAGTAGTTACGGGGATACGCAGTATTTT.

The gene calls are TRBV6-1 and TRBJ2-1; D call uncertain. The CDR3 is 13 amino acids. Trimming removed 0 bases from V and 7 bases from J, with 7 bases in between. Germline V gene lookup returns CDR1 MNHNS and CDR2 SASEGT. The CDR3 spells CASSEATANEQFF. CDR3 bases: TGTGCCAGCAGTGAAGCCACTGCTAATGAGCAGTTCTTC.

The chain links TRBV15 to TRBJ2-2, with a possible D match to TRBD1 (5 bases). The CDR3 totals 14 residues. CDR1 LNHNV and CDR2 YYDKDF come from the germline V gene (reference sequence). V was pared by 5 bases and J by 5 bases, with 12 bases between. In DNA form, the CDR3 reads TGTGCCACCAGCGCCCAGGGTTTTACCGGGGAGCTGTTTTTT. Residues: CATSAQGFTGELFF. The full variable domain, completed using reference TRBV15 and TRBJ2-2, is DAMVIQNPRYQVTQFGKPVTLSCSQTLNHNVMYWYQQKSSQAPKLLFHYYDKDFNNEADTPDNFQSRRPNTSFCFLDIRSPGLGDTAMYLCATSAQGFTGELFFGEGSRLTVL.

This rearrangement joins TRBV5-1 to TRBJ1-3, with D possibly being TRBD1 (5 bases). Germline lookup yields CDR1 SGHRS and CDR2 YFSETQ. This CDR3 is 16 amino acids long. V lost 1 base to trimming and J lost 0 bases, with 11 bases between them. For the CDR3, the DNA is TGCGCCAGCAGCTTGATGACAGCTAGCTCTGGAAACACCATATATTTT. This translates into CASSLMTASSGNTIYF.

This rearrangement joins TRBV6-5 to TRBJ1-2, with 9 bases fitting TRBD1. This CDR3 has 15 amino acids. V lost 0 bases and J lost 4; bases outside the gene matches: 3. In germline, CDR1 is MNHEY, CDR2 SVGAGI. The CDR3 reads CASSYSTTGGYGYTF. In nucleotides, the CDR3 is TGTGCCAGCAGTTACTCAACGACAGGGGGCTATGGCTACACCTTC.

The gene calls are TRBV19 and TRBJ1-5, with TRBD1 matching 9 bases. V shed 10 bases, J shed 5 bases, and the junction held 6 bases outside the gene matches. This CDR3 is 13 amino acids long. Germline V gene sequence: CDR1 LNHDA, CDR2 SQIVND (reference sequence). The CDR3 region has the DNA TGTGCCACCTCGGGACAGGGTTATCAGCCCCAGCATTTT. It codes for CATSGQGYQPQHF.

The chain has TRBV5-1 and TRBJ1-4, with 8 bases that match TRBD1. The germline V gene has CDR1 SGHRS and CDR2 YFSETQ. J was trimmed by 3 bases and V by 0 bases; bases with no gene match: 1. The CDR3 runs to 15 residues. CDR3 sequence: CASSLVDRANEKLFF. The CDR3 DNA is TGCGCCAGCAGCTTGGTGGACAGGGCTAATGAAAAACTGTTTTTT.

The chain carries TRBV19 and TRBJ1-1; D is uncertain. Per the germline V gene, CDR1 is LNHDA and CDR2 is SQIVND (reference sequence). The CDR3 has 13 residues. Trimming cost V 6 bases and J 0 bases, with 8 bases left between them. The CDR3 DNA reads as TGTGCCAGTAGAAACCAGGTGAACACTGAAGCTTTCTTT. It translates to CASRNQVNTEAFF.

This rearrangement joins TRBV5-1 to TRBJ2-3; TRBD1 might be the D (5 bases). V lost 0 bases and J 7 bases, leaving 12 bases between the germline ends. The CDR3 has 14 residues. Germline V lookup: CDR1 SGHRS, CDR2 YFSETQ. The CDR3 DNA reads TGCGCCAGCAGCTTGGCCAGGGTTGGGAATACGCAGTATTTT. Its protein product is CASSLARVGNTQYF.

The genes are TRBV4-3 and TRBJ1-3; no firm D call. Trimming shortened V by 2 bases and J by 2 bases, and 7 bases separated the two germline ends. The CDR3 covers 14 residues. Germline CDR1 reads LGHNA; CDR2 reads YSLEER. The CDR3 coding sequence is TGCGCCAGCAGCCAATTAGCCACTGGAAACACCATATATTTT. Amino acids: CASSQLATGNTIYF.

The chain recombines TRBV18 with TRBJ1-1; perhaps TRBD1 as D (6 bases). Germline V gene data show CDR1 as KGHSH and CDR2 as LQKENI. This CDR3 has 16 amino acids. The V gene lost 2 bases and the J gene lost 5 bases, with 18 bases spanning the gap. CDR3 DNA sequence: TGTGCCAGCTCACCAGGGATCCGGACAGACGCGACTGAAGCTTTCTTT. It specifies CASSPGIRTDATEAFF.